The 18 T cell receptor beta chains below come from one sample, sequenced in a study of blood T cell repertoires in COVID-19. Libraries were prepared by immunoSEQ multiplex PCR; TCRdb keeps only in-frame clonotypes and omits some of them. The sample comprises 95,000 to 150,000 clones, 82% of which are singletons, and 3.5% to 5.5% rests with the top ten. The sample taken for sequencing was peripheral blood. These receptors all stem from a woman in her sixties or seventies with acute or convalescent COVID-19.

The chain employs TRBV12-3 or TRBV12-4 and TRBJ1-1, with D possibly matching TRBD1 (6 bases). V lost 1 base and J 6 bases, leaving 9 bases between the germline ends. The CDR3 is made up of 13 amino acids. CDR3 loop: CASSLGGGAEAFF. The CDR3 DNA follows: TGTGCCAGCAGTTTAGGCGGGGGCGCTGAAGCTTTCTTT.

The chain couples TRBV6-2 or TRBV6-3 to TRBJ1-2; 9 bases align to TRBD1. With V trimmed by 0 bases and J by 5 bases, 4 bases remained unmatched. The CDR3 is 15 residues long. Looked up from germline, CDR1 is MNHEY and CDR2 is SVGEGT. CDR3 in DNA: TGTGCCAGCAGTTACTCCGGACAGGGGAGATATGGCTACACCTTC. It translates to CASSYSGQGRYGYTF.

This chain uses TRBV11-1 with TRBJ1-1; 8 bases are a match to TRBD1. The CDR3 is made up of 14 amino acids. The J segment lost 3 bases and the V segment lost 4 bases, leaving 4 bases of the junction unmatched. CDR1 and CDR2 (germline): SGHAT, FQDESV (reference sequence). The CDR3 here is CASSSDRVDTEAFF. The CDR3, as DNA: TGTGCCAGCAGCTCGGACAGGGTGGACACTGAAGCTTTCTTT.

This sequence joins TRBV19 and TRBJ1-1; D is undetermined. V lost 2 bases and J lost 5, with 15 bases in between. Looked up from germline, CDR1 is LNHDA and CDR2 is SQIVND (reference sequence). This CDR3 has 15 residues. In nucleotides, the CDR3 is TGTGCCAGTAGTATATTAGGTGTGGGAGGGACTGAAGCTTTCTTT. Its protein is CASSILGVGGTEAFF. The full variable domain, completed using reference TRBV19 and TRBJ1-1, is DGGITQSPKYLFRKEGQNVTLSCEQNLNHDAMYWYRQDPGQGLRLIYYSQIVNDFQKGDIAEGYSVSREKKESFPLTVTSAQKNPTAFYLCASSILGVGGTEAFFGQGTRLTVV.

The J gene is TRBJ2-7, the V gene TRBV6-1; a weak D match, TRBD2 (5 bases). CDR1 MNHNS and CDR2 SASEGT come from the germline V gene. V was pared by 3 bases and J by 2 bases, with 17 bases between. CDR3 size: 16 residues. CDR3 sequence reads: CASSDWRPLDTYEQYF. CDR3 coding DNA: TGTGCCAGCAGTGATTGGAGGCCCTTAGACACCTACGAGCAGTACTTC.

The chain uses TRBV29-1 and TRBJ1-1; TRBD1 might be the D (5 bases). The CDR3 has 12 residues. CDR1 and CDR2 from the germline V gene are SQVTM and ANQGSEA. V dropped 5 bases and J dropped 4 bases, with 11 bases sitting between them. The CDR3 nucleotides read TGCAGCGTTACACAGGTGGCCACTGAAGCTTTCTTT. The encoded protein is CSVTQVATEAFF.

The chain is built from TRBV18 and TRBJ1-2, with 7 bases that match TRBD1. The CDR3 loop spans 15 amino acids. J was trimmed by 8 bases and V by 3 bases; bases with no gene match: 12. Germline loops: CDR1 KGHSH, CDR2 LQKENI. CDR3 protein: CASSPQGQSRGGYTF. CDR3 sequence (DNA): TGTGCCAGCTCACCTCAGGGACAGTCCCGGGGAGGCTACACCTTC.

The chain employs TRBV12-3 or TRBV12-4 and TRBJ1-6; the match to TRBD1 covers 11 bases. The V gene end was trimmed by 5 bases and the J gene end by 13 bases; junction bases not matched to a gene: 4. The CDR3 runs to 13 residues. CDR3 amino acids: CASSPDRGRPLHF. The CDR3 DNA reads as TGTGCCAGCAGTCCGGACAGGGGGCGGCCCCTCCACTTT.

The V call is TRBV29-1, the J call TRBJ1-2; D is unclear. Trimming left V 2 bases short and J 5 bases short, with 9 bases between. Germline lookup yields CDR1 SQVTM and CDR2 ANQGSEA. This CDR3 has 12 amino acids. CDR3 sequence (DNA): TGCAGCGTTGAAATTGGTAGTTATGGCTACACCTTC. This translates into CSVEIGSYGYTF.

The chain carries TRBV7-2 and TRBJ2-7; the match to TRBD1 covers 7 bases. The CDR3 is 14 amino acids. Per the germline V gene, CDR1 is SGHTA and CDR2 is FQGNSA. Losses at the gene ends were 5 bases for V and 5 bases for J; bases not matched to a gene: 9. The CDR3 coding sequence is TGTGCCAGCAGCCCTGGACAGGCGTCGCACGAGCAGTACTTC. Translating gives CASSPGQASHEQYF.

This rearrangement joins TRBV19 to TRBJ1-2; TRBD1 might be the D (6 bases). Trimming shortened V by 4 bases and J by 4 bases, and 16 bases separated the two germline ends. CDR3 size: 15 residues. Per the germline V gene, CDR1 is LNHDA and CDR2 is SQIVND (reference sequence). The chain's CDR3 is CASSTGQSVSYGYTF. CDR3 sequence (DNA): TGTGCCAGTAGTACCGGACAGTCAGTCTCCTATGGCTACACCTTC.

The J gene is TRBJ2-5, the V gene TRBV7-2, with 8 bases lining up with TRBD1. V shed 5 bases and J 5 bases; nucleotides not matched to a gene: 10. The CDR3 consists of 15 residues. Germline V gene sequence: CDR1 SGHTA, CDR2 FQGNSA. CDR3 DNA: TGTGCCAGCAGCCCTCTCCAGGGGGCGAGGGAGACCCAGTACTTC. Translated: CASSPLQGARETQYF.

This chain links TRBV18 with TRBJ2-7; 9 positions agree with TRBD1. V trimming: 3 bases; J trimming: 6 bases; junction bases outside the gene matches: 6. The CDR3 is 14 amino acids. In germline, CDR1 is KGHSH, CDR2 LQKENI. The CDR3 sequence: CASSPPGQGTEQYV. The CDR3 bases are TGTGCCAGCTCACCTCCGGGACAGGGAACCGAGCAGTACGTC.

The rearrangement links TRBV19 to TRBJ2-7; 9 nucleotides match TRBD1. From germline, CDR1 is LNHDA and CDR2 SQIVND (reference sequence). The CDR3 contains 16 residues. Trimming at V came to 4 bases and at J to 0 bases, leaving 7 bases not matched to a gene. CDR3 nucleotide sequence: TGTGCCAGTAGTAATCCGGGACAGGGTAACTCCTACGAGCAGTACTTC. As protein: CASSNPGQGNSYEQYF.

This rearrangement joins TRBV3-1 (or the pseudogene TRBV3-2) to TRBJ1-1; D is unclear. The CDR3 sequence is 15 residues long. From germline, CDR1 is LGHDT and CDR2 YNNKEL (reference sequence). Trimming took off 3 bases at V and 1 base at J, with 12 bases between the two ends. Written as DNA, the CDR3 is TGTGCCAGCAGCCACTTACCCGTGCGGAACACTGAAGCTTTCTTT. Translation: CASSHLPVRNTEAFF.

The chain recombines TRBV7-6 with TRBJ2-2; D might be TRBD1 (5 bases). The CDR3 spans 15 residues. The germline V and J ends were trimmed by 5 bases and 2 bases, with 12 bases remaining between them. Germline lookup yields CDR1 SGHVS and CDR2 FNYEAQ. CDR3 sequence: CASSPRTPNTGELFF. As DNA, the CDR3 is TGTGCCAGCAGCCCTAGGACACCTAACACCGGGGAGCTGTTTTTT.

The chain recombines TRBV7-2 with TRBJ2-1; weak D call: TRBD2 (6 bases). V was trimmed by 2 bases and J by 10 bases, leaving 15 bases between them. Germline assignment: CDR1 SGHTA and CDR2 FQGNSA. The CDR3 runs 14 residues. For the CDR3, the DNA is TGTGCCAGCAGCTTAAATCTCCCGGAGGGCGAGCAGTTCTTC. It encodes CASSLNLPEGEQFF. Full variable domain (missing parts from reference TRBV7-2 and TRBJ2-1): GAGVSQSPSNKVTEKGKDVELRCDPISGHTALYWYRQSLGQGLEFLIYFQGNSAPDKSGLPSDRFSAERTGGSVSTLTIQRTQQEDSAVYLCASSLNLPEGEQFFGPGTRLTVL.

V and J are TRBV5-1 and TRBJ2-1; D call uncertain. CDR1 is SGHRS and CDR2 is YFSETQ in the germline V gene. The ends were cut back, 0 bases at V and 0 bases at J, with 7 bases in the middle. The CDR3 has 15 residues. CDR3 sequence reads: CASSLDESSYNEQFF. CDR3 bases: TGCGCCAGCAGCTTGGACGAGAGCTCCTACAATGAGCAGTTCTTC.